This record concerns one T cell receptor beta chain sequence. Germline V gene sequence: CDR1 LGHNA, CDR2 YSLEER. V dropped 0 bases and J dropped 5 bases, with 17 bases sitting between them. The CDR3 is made up of 16 amino acids. These data originate in a study of CD8 T cells in Susac syndrome. RNA totalling roughly 0.45 to 1 ug underwent reverse transcription with random hexamers. Amplification of TCR beta CDR3 used immunoSEQ multiplex PCR across 54 Vbeta and 13 Jbeta. One entry per CDR3 protein results from TCRdb running MiXCR on the immunoSEQ multiplex PCR reads. The sample lists approximately 300,000 distinct CDR3 sequences, about 91% occurring once. Sequencing targeted TCR beta in blood CD8+ and CD4+ T cells. The multiple sclerosis controls were treatment-naive patients with relapsing-remitting disease that was stable or active. FACS enriched CD8+ TEMRA cells, while bulk CD8+ and CD4+ were negatively isolated.

The specimen was CD8+ T cells from PBMCs. The TCR comes from a human donor with multiple sclerosis. The rearrangement uses TRBV4-3 and TRBJ2-7; D ambiguous. CDR3 region: CASSQDFRPPRDEQYF. The CDR3 DNA reads TGCGCCAGCAGCCAAGATTTCCGGCCCCCTAGGGACGAGCAGTACTTC.